These T cell receptor beta chains were read from a single sample in a study of beta chain features in type 1 diabetes. Clones were read by immunoSEQ multiplex PCR, and TCRdb kept only the in-frame ones, dropping some. The table records around 450,000 clones, 11% of them present only once. Sequences were obtained from naive CD4+ T cells from blood. The receptors here all came from a young woman in good health. Each CDR3 is given with its conserved first and last residue.

TRBV7-2	TRBJ1-3	CASSSQGTGNTIYF
TRBV27	TRBJ1-4	CASSPQGPLSEKLFF
TRBV2	TRBJ2-2	CASSGTGGTGELFF
TRBV7-9	TRBJ1-5	CASSITGDGDQPQHF
TRBV7-2	TRBJ1-2	CASSLVGRRADYGYTF
TRBV9	TRBJ2-1	CASSVPGGAVSNEQFF
TRBV9	TRBJ1-2	CATKGGFGYTF
TRBV15	TRBJ1-1	CATSRYRVNTEAFF
TRBV4-1	TRBJ2-4	CASSQVQGLGWSAKNIQYF
TRBV9	TRBJ2-4	CASSRGQGGMAKNIQYF
TRBV19	TRBJ2-6	CASSRKTVPGSGANVLTF
TRBV11-3	TRBJ2-5	CASSLPRGGGETQYF
TRBV29-1	TRBJ2-7	CSVHNLGTDRAYEQYF
TRBV7-9	TRBJ2-1	CASSLARGSSYNEQFF
TRBV5-1	TRBJ2-3	CASSLIRRAVGTDTQYF
TRBV5-6	TRBJ2-7	CASSSGYEQYF
TRBV18	TRBJ2-5	CASSPSAETQYF
TRBV15	TRBJ2-1	CATSRGQGNYNEQFF
TRBV9	TRBJ2-3	CASRGQLTDTQYF
TRBV4-3	TRBJ1-5	CASSQEMALGQPQHF
TRBV7-2	TRBJ1-6	CASSLQGYNSPLHF
TRBV10-3	TRBJ2-2	CAISEKGSTGELFF
TRBV7-2	TRBJ2-7	CASSLGSGSVSYEQYF
TRBV7-6	TRBJ2-7	CASSLGDPSTYEQYF
TRBV18	TRBJ2-5	CASSLIPGQRETQYF
TRBV6-6	TRBJ2-1	CASSKDRTHEQFF
TRBV7-6	TRBJ2-5	CASSLGLAGHDETQYF
TRBV4-2	TRBJ2-5	CASSHGTGKETQYF
TRBV7-2	TRBJ1-2	CASSPRQGTNYGYTF
TRBV5-1	TRBJ2-3	CASSLNPGTDTQYF
TRBV18	TRBJ2-3	CASSPKPRATQYF
TRBV30	TRBJ1-1	CAWTRVRTGGTSRVNTEAFF
TRBV15	TRBJ1-2	CATSRDLRYGYTF
TRBV25-1	TRBJ2-4	CASSDPGQGANIQYF
TRBV18	TRBJ1-2	CASSLAGIGYTF
TRBV9	TRBJ2-2	CASSAGGSHTGELFF
TRBV5-1	TRBJ2-3	CASSLRTSGIADTQYF
TRBV15	TRBJ1-2	CATSTGLAFYGYTF
TRBV7-8	TRBJ2-1	CASSSISVGSGRAGEQFF
TRBV20-1	TRBJ2-3	CSAFIRDTQYF
TRBV30	TRBJ2-4	CAWRPPGANIQYF
TRBV10-3	TRBJ1-5	CAISGSRGDQPQHF
TRBV29-1	TRBJ2-7	CSVVKGGTYEQYF
TRBV2	TRBJ2-3	CASSVAADTQYF
TRBV7-8	TRBJ2-3	CASSLAWVEGTQYF
TRBV18	TRBJ2-3	CASSPPTGTSTDTQYF
TRBV7-9	TRBJ2-1	CASSPGQGYNEQFF
TRBV5-1	TRBJ2-4	CASSLVQQDRDIQYF
TRBV7-9	TRBJ2-3	CASSWYQGGTDTQYF